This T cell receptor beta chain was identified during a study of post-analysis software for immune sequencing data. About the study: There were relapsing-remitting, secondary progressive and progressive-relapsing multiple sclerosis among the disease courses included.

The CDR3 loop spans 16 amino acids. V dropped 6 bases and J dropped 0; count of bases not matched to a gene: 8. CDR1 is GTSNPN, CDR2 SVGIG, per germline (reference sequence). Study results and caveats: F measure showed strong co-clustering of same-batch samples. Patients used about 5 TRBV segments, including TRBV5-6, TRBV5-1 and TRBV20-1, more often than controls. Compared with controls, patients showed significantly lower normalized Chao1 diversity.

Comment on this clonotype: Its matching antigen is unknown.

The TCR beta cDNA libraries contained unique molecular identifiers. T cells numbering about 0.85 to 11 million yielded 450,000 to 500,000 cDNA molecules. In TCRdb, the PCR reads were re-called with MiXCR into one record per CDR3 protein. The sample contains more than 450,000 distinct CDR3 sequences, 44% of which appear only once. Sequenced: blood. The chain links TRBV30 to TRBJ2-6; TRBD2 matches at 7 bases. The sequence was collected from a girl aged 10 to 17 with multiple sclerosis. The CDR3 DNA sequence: TGTGCCTGCTACAAGCGGGGACTCTCTGGGGCCAACGTCCTGACTTTC. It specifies CACYKRGLSGANVLTF.